The 25 T cell receptor beta chains given below trace back to one sample, sequenced in a study of blood T cell repertoires in COVID-19. This table comes from immunoSEQ multiplex PCR, and its TCRdb copy is limited to in-frame clones, with some not included. This sample has some 340,000 clones, with around 87% found just once. The source material was PBMCs or T cells enriched from blood (not recorded which). All receptors come from a woman aged 30 to 39 who had recovered from COVID-19.

This rearrangement joins TRBV10-3 to TRBJ2-2; weak D call: TRBD2 (5 bases). V was pared by 10 bases and J by 3 bases, with 15 bases between. The germline CDR1 and CDR2 sequences are ENHRY and SYGVKD. The CDR3 extends over 14 amino acids. CDR3 DNA: TGTGCCACCAGGCCGGGGTCGGACACCGGGGAGCTGTTTTTT. This translates into CATRPGSDTGELFF.

V is TRBV6-5 and J is TRBJ2-7, with 8 bases identical to TRBD1. CDR1 is MNHEY and CDR2 is SVGAGI in the germline V gene. The V gene end was trimmed by 6 bases and the J gene end by 3 bases; junction bases not matched to a gene: 10. The CDR3 contains 15 residues. The CDR3 sequence is CASSPDVGQVYEQYF. The DNA for the CDR3 is TGTGCCAGCAGCCCGGACGTGGGACAGGTCTACGAGCAGTACTTC.

This sequence joins TRBV9 and TRBJ1-2, with 10 bases fitting TRBD1. Trimming at V came to 0 bases and at J to 4 bases, leaving 6 bases not matched to a gene. There are 16 residues in the CDR3. The germline V gene encodes CDR1 SGDLS and CDR2 YYNGEE. The CDR3 DNA reads as TGTGCCAGCAGCGTAGGCCGGGACAGGGGACCCTATGGCTACACCTTC. Translation gives CASSVGRDRGPYGYTF.

On this clone itself: Additional DNA sequences in this sample encode the identical CDR3. The chain uses TRBV6-5 and TRBJ1-2; a weak D match, TRBD1 (6 bases). CDR3 length: 15 residues. The germline V gene has CDR1 MNHEY and CDR2 SVGAGI. Trimming removed 0 bases from V and 0 bases from J, with 8 bases in between. CDR3: CASSYSQGSNYGYTF. The CDR3 DNA reads TGTGCCAGCAGTTACTCACAGGGATCTAACTATGGCTACACCTTC.

The CDR3 loop is CASGIEGEAFF. The DNA of the CDR3 is TGTGCCAGTGGGATCGAGGGCGAAGCTTTCTTT. This chain joins TRBV19 and TRBJ1-1; D is unclear. This CDR3 region has 11 residues. V lost 8 bases and J lost 8, with 12 bases in between. Germline CDR1 and CDR2: LNHDA and SQIVND (reference sequence).

The chain has TRBV18 and TRBJ1-1, with D perhaps matching TRBD1 (5 bases). V was cut by 6 bases and J by 4 bases, with 15 bases left in between. This CDR3 contains 14 residues. Germline V gives CDR1 KGHSH, CDR2 LQKENI. The DNA for the CDR3 is TGTGCCAGCTCGCGCGGGGAGGGGAGCACTGAAGCTTTCTTT. Protein sequence: CASSRGEGSTEAFF.

This CDR3 is CASSSDRVFRGYTF. In DNA form, the CDR3 reads TGTGCCAGCAGCTCGGACAGGGTCTTTAGAGGCTACACCTTC. The V gene is TRBV5-4, the J gene TRBJ1-2, with 8 bases lining up with TRBD1. CDR3 length: 14 residues. Germline loops: CDR1 SGHNT, CDR2 YYREEE (reference sequence). Trimming removed 3 bases from V and 8 bases from J; junction bases left unmatched: 9.

J is TRBJ2-2 and V is TRBV2; the match to TRBD1 covers 11 bases. The CDR3 length is 16 residues. With V trimmed by 7 bases and J by 8 bases, 12 bases remained unmatched. Per germline, CDR1 SNHLY and CDR2 FYNNEI. DNA of the CDR3: TGTGCCAGCAACACTGGACAGGGGGCGGGCGGTGGGGAGCTGTTTTTT. This gives the protein CASNTGQGAGGGELFF.

This clone was picked up one time. The V and J genes are TRBV3-1 (or the pseudogene TRBV3-2) and TRBJ2-1, with D perhaps TRBD2 (7 bases). Trimming removed 1 base at V and 5 bases at J, with 18 bases between. This CDR3 has 17 residues. CDR1 and CDR2 (germline): LGHDT, YNNKEL (reference sequence). The CDR3 region is CASSQGLGGGGNNEQFF. DNA of the CDR3: TGTGCCAGCAGCCAAGGATTAGGAGGGGGGGGAAACAATGAGCAGTTCTTC.

In DNA, the CDR3 is TGTGCCAGTAGTACACCCCGGGGTTCCTACGAGCAGTACTTC. Translating gives CASSTPRGSYEQYF. The V and J genes are TRBV19 and TRBJ2-7; the D gene is possibly TRBD2 (5 bases). Germline V gene data show CDR1 as LNHDA and CDR2 as SQIVND (reference sequence). The CDR3 is 14 residues long. Between the trimmed V and J ends, which lost 4 bases and 1 base, there was a span of 11 bases.

This rearrangement joins TRBV9 to TRBJ1-6; tentatively, D is TRBD1 (6 bases). Germline V lookup: CDR1 SGDLS, CDR2 YYNGEE. There are 15 residues in the CDR3. With 2 bases removed from V and 8 bases from J, the gap between germline ends came to 14 bases. The CDR3: CASSVSGDKYSPLHF. The DNA for the CDR3 is TGTGCCAGCAGCGTTTCTGGGGACAAATATTCACCCCTCCACTTT.

This chain links TRBV19 with TRBJ2-3, with TRBD1 matching over 8 bases. Germline V gives CDR1 LNHDA, CDR2 SQIVND (reference sequence). There are 13 residues in the CDR3. Germline trimming cut 4 bases from V and 4 bases from J; bases unmatched to any gene: 1. The CDR3 loop is CASSTGQADTQYF. The CDR3 region has the DNA TGTGCCAGTAGTACGGGACAGGCAGATACGCAGTATTTT.

This clone was recorded only once. The V gene is TRBV29-1, the J gene TRBJ2-1, with 14 bases matching TRBD2. The germline gives CDR1 SQVTM, CDR2 ANQGSEA. The trim removed 5 bases at V and 6 bases at J, leaving 6 bases unmatched. The CDR3 loop spans 15 amino acids. The DNA for the CDR3 is TGCAGCGTTCTCGGACTAGCGGGGGGCGTCAATGAGCAGTTCTTC. This gives the protein CSVLGLAGGVNEQFF.

V and J are TRBV5-6 and TRBJ2-7, with a weak D call TRBD2 (7 bases). With 1 base removed from V and 4 bases from J, the gap between germline ends came to 12 bases. This CDR3 has 14 amino acids. Germline V gene data show CDR1 as SGHDT and CDR2 as YYEEEE. For the CDR3, the DNA is TGTGCCAGCAGCTTGTTCGGGGGGCTGTACGAGCAGTACTTC. Amino acid sequence: CASSLFGGLYEQYF.

The rearrangement uses TRBV4-1 and TRBJ1-2; a weak D match, TRBD1 (6 bases). Germline CDR1 and CDR2: MGHRA and YSYEKL. Trimming pared 4 bases from V and 1 base from J, leaving 16 bases between. This CDR3 contains 16 residues. The DNA of the CDR3 is TGCGCCAGCAGCCCTAGAACAGGGCGCGGTAACTATGGCTACACCTTC. Its protein is CASSPRTGRGNYGYTF.

This clone occurred once. The chain joins TRBV29-1 to TRBJ1-6; tentative D call: TRBD1 (5 bases). Between the trimmed V and J ends, which lost 6 bases and 7 bases, there was a span of 16 bases. Germline V gene data show CDR1 as SQVTM and CDR2 as ANQGSEA. The CDR3 runs to 14 residues. Here the CDR3 reads CSVTVGGTNSPLHF. In nucleotides, the CDR3 is TGCAGCGTAACCGTCGGGGGGACCAATTCACCCCTCCACTTT.

V usage is TRBV20-1 and J usage is TRBJ1-2; 9 bases align to TRBD1. The CDR3 covers 14 residues. J lost 4 bases, V lost 6 bases, and 9 bases had no gene match. CDR1 DFQATT and CDR2 SNEGSKA come from the germline V gene (reference sequence). Here the CDR3 reads CSASRDREIYGYTF. The CDR3 DNA reads as TGCAGTGCGAGTCGGGACAGGGAGATCTATGGCTACACCTTC.

The chain combines TRBV29-1 with TRBJ2-1; a weak D match, TRBD2 (7 bases). CDR3 length: 13 residues. Germline CDR1 SQVTM, CDR2 ANQGSEA. The V gene lost 5 bases and the J gene lost 6 bases, with 14 bases spanning the gap. The chain's CDR3 is CSVSRGGGNEQFF. DNA for the CDR3: TGCAGCGTTAGTCGGGGAGGGGGCAATGAGCAGTTCTTC.

The chain combines TRBV24-1 with TRBJ2-2; the match to TRBD1 covers 7 bases. V shed 6 bases and J 7 bases; nucleotides not matched to a gene: 10. This CDR3 region has 15 residues. Germline V gene sequence: CDR1 KGHDR, CDR2 SFDVKD. The CDR3: CATSPRQGQGGELFF. CDR3 DNA: TGTGCCACCAGTCCGCGACAGGGTCAGGGCGGGGAGCTGTTTTTT.

CDR3 sequence: CASGGRDIEAFF. CDR3 coding DNA: TGTGCCAGCGGAGGGCGGGATATAGAGGCTTTCTTT. The rearrangement joins TRBV6-6 to TRBJ1-1; D unclear. The CDR3 consists of 12 residues. Germline lookup yields CDR1 MNHNY and CDR2 SVGAGI (reference sequence). V lost 8 bases, J lost 11 bases, and 18 bases lay in between.

The V gene is TRBV29-1, the J gene TRBJ2-5; TRBD2 matches 11 bases. CDR3 length: 15 amino acids. The V segment lost 6 bases and the J segment 1 base; nucleotides outside the gene matches: 7. CDR1 and CDR2 (germline): SQVTM, ANQGSEA. CDR3 amino acids: CSVPPSGGTQETQYF. In DNA form, the CDR3 reads TGCAGCGTCCCTCCTAGCGGGGGGACCCAAGAGACCCAGTACTTC.

J is TRBJ2-2 and V is TRBV19; 10 bases match TRBD1. The CDR3 covers 15 residues. V lost 5 bases, J lost 5 bases, and 5 bases stayed unmatched. The germline CDR1 and CDR2 sequences are LNHDA and SQIVND (reference sequence). The CDR3 region is CASSLDRGRTGELFF. The CDR3 nucleotides read TGTGCCAGTAGTTTGGACAGGGGGAGGACCGGGGAGCTGTTTTTT.

This clone was recorded once. The rearrangement joins TRBV4-3 to TRBJ1-4; D call uncertain. The CDR3 covers 15 residues. CDR1 is LGHNA and CDR2 is YSLEER in the germline V gene. Trimming removed 1 base from V and 5 bases from J, with 11 bases in between. The CDR3 DNA follows: TGCGCCAGCAGCCAAGTTACAGCCCCAAATGAAAAACTGTTTTTT. Encoded protein: CASSQVTAPNEKLFF.

There are a few counts of this clone. Written as DNA, the CDR3 is TGTGCCAGCAGCCCAAGACTAGCTGTGTCCGGGGAGCTGTTTTTT. Protein product: CASSPRLAVSGELFF. The rearrangement links TRBV9 to TRBJ2-2; 7 nucleotides align to TRBD2. The CDR3 covers 15 residues. Trimming cost V 4 bases and J 6 bases; bases outside gene matches: 9. Germline-derived CDR1 and CDR2 are SGDLS and YYNGEE.

The chain couples TRBV5-1 to TRBJ2-2; a possible D gene is TRBD1 (5 bases). Germline CDR1 and CDR2: SGHRS and YFSETQ. V lost 0 bases and J 4 bases, leaving 10 bases between the germline ends. This CDR3 has 15 residues. This CDR3 is CASSLDRKPTGELFF. Written as DNA, the CDR3 is TGCGCCAGCAGCTTGGACAGGAAGCCCACCGGGGAGCTGTTTTTT.